A selection of T cell receptor beta chains follows, all from one sample in a study of T cell responses to AZD1222 COVID-19 vaccine. Only in-frame clones appear in the TCRdb table, and some are missing; sequencing was by immunoSEQ multiplex PCR. The table records 100,000 to 150,000 clones, around nine tenths of them present only once. The material was peripheral blood, obtained on day 0 of AZD1222 vaccination. Receptor source: an adult in good health. Both conserved end residues are part of each CDR3. Fields, in order: V gene, clone size, J gene, D gene, CDR3 protein, CDR3 DNA. A D gene is named only where the DNA matches it firmly. Where a row states a size, it is once, few, many or the class of an expanded clone; other rows omit it.

TRBV6-2/TRBV6-3	.	TRBJ2-1	TRBD2	CASSYRDLAGGRSYNEQFF	TGTGCCAGCAGTTACCGGGATCTAGCGGGGGGGCGGTCCTACAATGAGCAGTTCTTC
TRBV9	.	TRBJ2-3	.	CASSPWQGIQDTQYF	TGTGCCAGCAGCCCGTGGCAAGGGATCCAAGATACGCAGTATTTT
TRBV6-5	.	TRBJ2-3	.	CASTLLGADTQYF	TGTGCCAGCACCCTACTAGGTGCAGATACGCAGTATTTT
TRBV6-2/TRBV6-3	.	TRBJ2-3	.	CASSYQRVGTDTQYF	TGTGCCAGCAGTTACCAGAGAGTCGGCACAGATACGCAGTATTTT
TRBV6-5	.	TRBJ1-2	TRBD1	CASSTGQKHGYTF	TGTGCCAGCAGTACGGGACAGAAACATGGCTACACCTTC
TRBV5-5	.	TRBJ1-4	TRBD1	CASSPGQPAGQLFF	TGTGCCAGCAGCCCGGGACAGCCTGCTGGGCAACTGTTTTTT
TRBV4-2	.	TRBJ1-6	TRBD1	CASSQEAGQRNSPLHF	TGTGCCAGCAGCCAAGAAGCGGGACAGAGGAATTCACCCCTCCACTTT
TRBV6-6	.	TRBJ1-5	TRBD1	CASSPPSDRASNQPQHF	TGTGCCAGCAGTCCCCCCTCGGACAGGGCCAGCAATCAGCCCCAGCATTTT
TRBV3-1/TRBV3-2	.	TRBJ2-5	TRBD2	CASSQASGTSLGETQYF	TGTGCCAGCAGCCAAGCCTCCGGGACTAGCTTAGGGGAGACCCAGTACTTC
TRBV3-1/TRBV3-2	.	TRBJ2-2	TRBD1	CASSQVNRGIGTGELFF	TGTGCCAGCAGCCAAGTGAACAGGGGGATAGGGACCGGGGAGCTGTTTTTT
TRBV6-2/TRBV6-3	.	TRBJ1-5	.	CASSSSGSSNQPQHF	TGTGCCAGCAGTTCCTCGGGAAGTAGCAATCAGCCCCAGCATTTT
TRBV19	.	TRBJ1-6	.	CASGDRGPGSPLHF	TGTGCCAGTGGGGACCGAGGGCCGGGGTCACCCCTCCACTTT
TRBV6-2/TRBV6-3	.	TRBJ1-2	.	CASSYLLRGYTF	TGTGCCAGCAGTTACCTCCTGCGCGGCTACACCTTC
TRBV2	.	TRBJ1-2	.	CASSSNRDSYGYTF	TGTGCCAGCTCTTCGAACAGGGACTCCTATGGCTACACCTTC
TRBV7-8	.	TRBJ2-7	.	CASSLLYEQYF	TGTGCCAGCAGCCTCCTCTACGAGCAGTACTTC
TRBV3-1/TRBV3-2	.	TRBJ2-7	TRBD1	CASSVRVTGNSYEQYF	TGTGCCAGCAGCGTCCGGGTGACAGGGAACTCCTACGAGCAGTACTTC
TRBV6-5	.	TRBJ2-7	TRBD1	CASSRDRGHEQYF	TGTGCCAGCTCTCGGGACAGGGGTCACGAGCAGTACTTC
TRBV19	few	TRBJ1-1	.	CASSIDRSAEAFF	TGTGCCAGTAGTATAGACAGGAGCGCTGAAGCTTTCTTT
TRBV19	.	TRBJ1-5	TRBD1	CASVRGQRSNQPQHF	TGTGCCAGCGTCAGGGGGCAGAGGAGCAATCAGCCCCAGCATTTT
TRBV11-2	once	TRBJ2-1	TRBD2	CASSLPGLDYNEQFF	TGTGCCAGCAGCTTACCGGGACTAGACTACAATGAGCAGTTCTTC
TRBV19	once	TRBJ1-5	TRBD1	CASSGTGGRQPQHF	TGTGCCAGCTCCGGGACAGGGGGCCGGCAGCCCCAGCATTTT
TRBV7-7	.	TRBJ2-5	TRBD2	CASSPHLAGAQETQYF	TGTGCCAGCAGCCCCCACCTTGCGGGAGCGCAAGAGACCCAGTACTTC
TRBV7-2	.	TRBJ1-2	.	CASSLGGGGKGYTF	TGTGCCAGCAGCTTAGGGGGCGGAGGGAAGGGCTACACCTTC